Reported below is one T cell receptor (beta chain). The antigen remains unidentified. Donors were ostensibly healthy at sampling, although undocumented immune exposures were probable. The sample comes from a study of cytomegalovirus exposure and HLA in healthy donors. V shed 10 bases, J shed 6 bases, and the junction held 12 bases outside the gene matches. CDR3 length: 15 amino acids. Germline V CDR1 and CDR2: ENHRY, SYGVKD. Study-wide points: Later on, an analysis showed TCR association rates differing by HLA locus, with DRB1 the most and HLA-C the fewest. Relative to equally common others, HLA-associated TCR beta chains showed greater clonal expansion in a later analysis. The sole available immune exposure information was CMV serostatus.

Amplification used 60 Vbeta primers and 13 Jbeta primers. Clones were read by immunoSEQ multiplex PCR, and TCRdb kept only the in-frame ones, dropping some. The table includes around 120,000 clones, approximately 80% detected once. The chain employs TRBV10-3 and TRBJ2-1, with 10 positions matching TRBD2. The source material was PBMCs. This TCR was sampled from a man aged 25 to 40 in good health and CMV-seronegative. The CDR3 nucleotides are TGTGCCAACAGGGGTCCGGGACTAGCGCTCAATGAGCAGTTCTTC. Translating gives CANRGPGLALNEQFF.